The entry below describes one T cell receptor beta chain. What it recognizes is unknown. The germline V gene encodes CDR1 MNHNY and CDR2 SVGAGI (reference sequence). This CDR3 contains 14 residues. V lost 4 bases, J lost 5 bases, and 14 bases lay in between. The data were taken from a study of Ad26.COV2.S vaccination and SARS-CoV-2 variants. Assay used: immunoSEQ multiplex PCR; TCRdb lists only in-frame clones, some missing. The sample includes some 320,000 clones, 85% to 90% of them seen just once. The sample's treatment: around 19 received Ad26.COV2.S at low or high dose, single or two shots; 5 received placebo; per-sample allocation not given. Sampling was performed 63 days after the first vaccine or placebo injection. A Boston adult aged 18-55 years was the donor. Overall study results and limits: Non-spike TCR breadth showed similarity between vaccine and placebo recipients.

The source material was peripheral blood, sampled in a trial of Ad26.COV2.S vaccine versus placebo. This chain connects TRBV6-6 to TRBJ2-5, with D possibly matching TRBD1 (6 bases). The clonotype originates from a person aged 18 to 59 who received the Ad26.COV2.S COVID-19 vaccine or a placebo. CDR3 region: CASSWTQGQETQYF. The CDR3 DNA reads as TGTGCCAGCAGTTGGACCCAAGGACAGGAGACCCAGTACTTC.